The rows below give T cell receptor beta chains drawn from one sample of a study of blood T cell repertoires in COVID-19. Only in-frame clones appear in the TCRdb table, and some are missing; sequencing was by immunoSEQ multiplex PCR. The sample lists tens of thousands of clones; about 72% were seen once. The sample was peripheral blood. The source of these receptors is a man aged 65 to 85 with active or convalescent COVID-19. The CDR3 runs from the conserved cysteine through the conserved F or W. A D gene is named only where the DNA matches it firmly. Clone size is given for some rows only: seen once, a few or many times, or a class if the clone is expanded.

clone size: -
J gene: TRBJ2-5
V gene: TRBV7-9
D gene: TRBD2
CDR3 DNA: TGTGCCAGCAGCTTAGCGCGGGGGACTTTTGAGACCCAGTACTTC
CDR3 protein: CASSLARGTFETQYF

clone size: -
J gene: TRBJ2-5
V gene: TRBV30
D gene: -
CDR3 DNA: TGTGCCTGGCAGACCGGGGAGACCCAGTACTTC
CDR3 protein: CAWQTGETQYF

clone size: -
J gene: TRBJ1-3
V gene: TRBV7-9
D gene: -
CDR3 DNA: TGTGCCACCTCGGAAAGGAGAGGTGGAAACACCATATATTTT
CDR3 protein: CATSERRGGNTIYF

clone size: -
J gene: TRBJ1-5
V gene: TRBV3-1/TRBV3-2
D gene: -
CDR3 DNA: TGTGCCAGCAGCCCCCAACTGGATCAGCCCCAGCATTTT
CDR3 protein: CASSPQLDQPQHF

clone size: many
J gene: TRBJ1-1
V gene: TRBV7-9
D gene: -
CDR3 DNA: TGTGCCAGCAAACCCATCAACGTTCGGGGGAAAGGGACTGAAGCTTTCTTT
CDR3 protein: CASKPINVRGKGTEAFF

clone size: -
J gene: TRBJ2-2
V gene: TRBV9
D gene: -
CDR3 DNA: TGTGCCAGCAGCGTAAGAGTCACCGGGGAGCTGTTTTTT
CDR3 protein: CASSVRVTGELFF

clone size: few
J gene: TRBJ2-2
V gene: TRBV29-1
D gene: TRBD2
CDR3 DNA: TGCAGCGTTCAACTAGCGGGACTGACGAACACCGGGGAGCTGTTTTTT
CDR3 protein: CSVQLAGLTNTGELFF

clone size: once
J gene: TRBJ2-5
V gene: TRBV9
D gene: TRBD2
CDR3 DNA: TGTGCCAGCAGCGTAGGATCTCAGCGGGGACTCCAAGAGACCCAGTACTTC
CDR3 protein: CASSVGSQRGLQETQYF

clone size: -
J gene: TRBJ2-1
V gene: TRBV5-1
D gene: TRBD2
CDR3 DNA: TGCGCCACCAAACGACTAGCGGGGTACAATGAGCAGTTCTTC
CDR3 protein: CATKRLAGYNEQFF

clone size: -
J gene: TRBJ2-5
V gene: TRBV23-1
D gene: TRBD1
CDR3 DNA: TGCGCCAGCTCCAAGTCCTCGGACAGGTTTTTGGAGACCCAGTACTTC
CDR3 protein: CASSKSSDRFLETQYF

clone size: many
J gene: TRBJ2-3
V gene: TRBV5-4
D gene: -
CDR3 DNA: TGTGCCAGCAGCGGGCCGGGACAATTCACAGATACGCAGTATTTT
CDR3 protein: CASSGPGQFTDTQYF

clone size: -
J gene: TRBJ1-4
V gene: TRBV11-2
D gene: -
CDR3 DNA: TGTGCCAGCAGTCCGGCCGGGAGGAGTGAAAAACTGTTTTTT
CDR3 protein: CASSPAGRSEKLFF

clone size: -
J gene: TRBJ1-5
V gene: TRBV29-1
D gene: TRBD1
CDR3 DNA: TGCAGCGTTGCCCAGGGGGACAATCAGCCCCAGCATTTT
CDR3 protein: CSVAQGDNQPQHF

clone size: -
J gene: TRBJ2-7
V gene: TRBV5-5
D gene: TRBD1
CDR3 DNA: TGTGCCAGCAGCCCACGAACCCAGACAGGGAAACACGAGCAGTACTTC
CDR3 protein: CASSPRTQTGKHEQYF

clone size: -
J gene: TRBJ2-5
V gene: TRBV29-1
D gene: TRBD2
CDR3 DNA: TGCAGCGTTGAAGTTTCGGGGGGTACGGAGACCCAGTACTTC
CDR3 protein: CSVEVSGGTETQYF

clone size: few
J gene: TRBJ1-6
V gene: TRBV2
D gene: -
CDR3 DNA: TGTGCCAGCATGACCAGGGGTCCGTCACCCCTCCACTTT
CDR3 protein: CASMTRGPSPLHF

clone size: -
J gene: TRBJ2-5
V gene: TRBV14
D gene: TRBD1
CDR3 DNA: TGTGCCAGCAGCCAAGTTAGGGGGCCGAGGAGAGAGACCCAGTACTTC
CDR3 protein: CASSQVRGPRRETQYF

clone size: -
J gene: TRBJ2-6
V gene: TRBV5-1
D gene: TRBD1
CDR3 DNA: TGCGCCAGCAGCATTCAGGGGGCGCAGACTCTGGGGGCCAACGTCCTGACTTTC
CDR3 protein: CASSIQGAQTLGANVLTF

clone size: large
J gene: TRBJ1-2
V gene: TRBV14
D gene: TRBD1
CDR3 DNA: TGTGCCAGCAGCCAACAGGGGGCGGGGAGTGGCTACACCTTC
CDR3 protein: CASSQQGAGSGYTF

clone size: -
J gene: TRBJ2-2
V gene: TRBV7-9
D gene: -
CDR3 DNA: TGTGCCAGCAGCCCTAAGGGGACCGGGGAGCTGTTTTTT
CDR3 protein: CASSPKGTGELFF

clone size: -
J gene: TRBJ2-1
V gene: TRBV5-1
D gene: -
CDR3 DNA: TGCGCCAGCAGCGTCGGTACGTACAATGAGCAGTTCTTC
CDR3 protein: CASSVGTYNEQFF

clone size: -
J gene: TRBJ1-5
V gene: TRBV20-1
D gene: -
CDR3 DNA: TGCAGTGCTAGTCGGGATACGGACGGTCTGGTTGGCAATCAGCCCCAGCATTTT
CDR3 protein: CSASRDTDGLVGNQPQHF

clone size: -
J gene: TRBJ1-3
V gene: TRBV28
D gene: -
CDR3 DNA: TGTGCCAGCACCACCCAGGGGAGCTCTGGAAACACCATATATTTT
CDR3 protein: CASTTQGSSGNTIYF

clone size: -
J gene: TRBJ1-4
V gene: TRBV5-5
D gene: -
CDR3 DNA: TGTGCCAGCAGCTTCGTCTCTAATGAAAAACTGTTTTTT
CDR3 protein: CASSFVSNEKLFF

clone size: -
J gene: TRBJ1-2
V gene: TRBV5-1
D gene: -
CDR3 DNA: TGCGCCAGCAGCTTGGGCCAGCGTCCGGGAAATAACTATGGCTACACCTTC
CDR3 protein: CASSLGQRPGNNYGYTF

clone size: -
J gene: TRBJ1-6
V gene: TRBV28
D gene: TRBD1
CDR3 DNA: TGTGCCAGCAGCACCGGACAGGGGAGATCACCCCTCCACTTT
CDR3 protein: CASSTGQGRSPLHF

clone size: few
J gene: TRBJ1-5
V gene: TRBV20-1
D gene: -
CDR3 DNA: TGCAGTGCTAGTGAGGGCAGGGGAGATCGTCAGCCCCAGCATTTT
CDR3 protein: CSASEGRGDRQPQHF

clone size: once
J gene: TRBJ1-2
V gene: TRBV2
D gene: -
CDR3 DNA: TGTGCCAGCAGCGCGGGGGAGTATGGCTACACCTTC
CDR3 protein: CASSAGEYGYTF

clone size: -
J gene: TRBJ2-3
V gene: TRBV4-2
D gene: TRBD2
CDR3 DNA: TGTGCCAGCAGCCAAGCCACTACGCGGGTTCTAGCGGGGTTGGATACGCAGTATTTT
CDR3 protein: CASSQATTRVLAGLDTQYF

clone size: -
J gene: TRBJ2-1
V gene: TRBV27
D gene: -
CDR3 DNA: TGTGCCAGCACCTACTCGAGCTCCTACAATGAGCAGTTCTTC
CDR3 protein: CASTYSSSYNEQFF

clone size: -
J gene: TRBJ2-5
V gene: TRBV18
D gene: -
CDR3 DNA: TGTGCCAGCTCCCCGAACTCACTCCCGGAGACCCAGTACTTC
CDR3 protein: CASSPNSLPETQYF

clone size: -
J gene: TRBJ2-7
V gene: TRBV29-1
D gene: TRBD2
CDR3 DNA: TGCAGCGTTCGCAGGGAGGGATACGAGCAGTACTTC
CDR3 protein: CSVRREGYEQYF

clone size: -
J gene: TRBJ2-7
V gene: TRBV2
D gene: -
CDR3 DNA: TGTGCCAGCAGTGATTCTACAGGGAACGACGAGCAGTACTTC
CDR3 protein: CASSDSTGNDEQYF

clone size: once
J gene: TRBJ1-1
V gene: TRBV10-3
D gene: -
CDR3 DNA: TGTGCCATCAGTATTAACAGGAACACTGAAGCTTTCTTT
CDR3 protein: CAISINRNTEAFF

clone size: -
J gene: TRBJ1-5
V gene: TRBV5-5
D gene: -
CDR3 DNA: TGTGCCAGCACCAAAGGGCGGGGTCGCGATCAGCCCCAGCATTTT
CDR3 protein: CASTKGRGRDQPQHF

clone size: -
J gene: TRBJ1-6
V gene: TRBV28
D gene: TRBD1
CDR3 DNA: TGTGCCAGCAGTCACAGGGGAGAGGGGCCCCTCCACTTT
CDR3 protein: CASSHRGEGPLHF

clone size: -
J gene: TRBJ1-2
V gene: TRBV5-4
D gene: -
CDR3 DNA: TGTGCCAGCAGTTTTCGGACAGATGGAAACTATGGCTACACCTTC
CDR3 protein: CASSFRTDGNYGYTF

clone size: few
J gene: TRBJ2-2
V gene: TRBV3-1/TRBV3-2
D gene: -
CDR3 DNA: TGTGCCAGCAGCCCGGGACTGTCTTTTTCCGGGGAGCTGTTTTTT
CDR3 protein: CASSPGLSFSGELFF

clone size: -
J gene: TRBJ1-2
V gene: TRBV19
D gene: TRBD1
CDR3 DNA: TGTGCCAGTAGTCCCGGGACAGGGGTGGTCGGTGGCTACACCTTC
CDR3 protein: CASSPGTGVVGGYTF

clone size: once
J gene: TRBJ1-1
V gene: TRBV5-8
D gene: -
CDR3 DNA: TGTGCCAGCAGCTTGGAGGCGGGGGCGCGGACTGAAGCTTTCTTT
CDR3 protein: CASSLEAGARTEAFF

clone size: -
J gene: TRBJ2-7
V gene: TRBV14
D gene: -
CDR3 DNA: TGTGCCAGCAGCCGGGACTTTGAGAGCGAGCAGTACTTC
CDR3 protein: CASSRDFESEQYF

clone size: -
J gene: TRBJ1-5
V gene: TRBV10-2
D gene: TRBD1
CDR3 DNA: TGCGCCAGCACCTTCGACAGGGCTCAGCCCCAGCATTTT
CDR3 protein: CASTFDRAQPQHF

clone size: -
J gene: TRBJ2-3
V gene: TRBV7-9
D gene: -
CDR3 DNA: TGTGCCAGCAGTCCCCCAAAGCGGGGCACAGATACGCAGTATTTT
CDR3 protein: CASSPPKRGTDTQYF

clone size: -
J gene: TRBJ1-3
V gene: TRBV18
D gene: -
CDR3 DNA: TGTGCCAGCTCAGCGGGACTAAACTCTGGAAACACCATATATTTT
CDR3 protein: CASSAGLNSGNTIYF

clone size: many
J gene: TRBJ2-7
V gene: TRBV5-6
D gene: TRBD1
CDR3 DNA: TGTGCCAGCAGCAGGGGACAGGGCTCCTACGAGCAGTACTTC
CDR3 protein: CASSRGQGSYEQYF

clone size: -
J gene: TRBJ2-3
V gene: TRBV5-4
D gene: -
CDR3 DNA: TGTGCCAGCAGCTCTCACTTAAACACAGATACGCAGTATTTT
CDR3 protein: CASSSHLNTDTQYF

clone size: -
J gene: TRBJ2-1
V gene: TRBV2
D gene: TRBD2
CDR3 DNA: TGTGCCAGCAGTGCATTAGCGGGGAATGAGCAGTTCTTC
CDR3 protein: CASSALAGNEQFF

clone size: -
J gene: TRBJ2-5
V gene: TRBV2
D gene: TRBD2
CDR3 DNA: TGTGCCAGCAGGTCGGCTAGCGGCCGGACCCAGTACTTC
CDR3 protein: CASRSASGRTQYF

clone size: -
J gene: TRBJ1-3
V gene: TRBV30
D gene: -
CDR3 DNA: TGTGCCGGGGGGGGGAGGGTTGGAAACACCATATATTTT
CDR3 protein: CAGGGRVGNTIYF

clone size: -
J gene: TRBJ1-2
V gene: TRBV6-5
D gene: -
CDR3 DNA: TGTGCCAGCAGCCCCCAGTACTATGGCTACACCTTC
CDR3 protein: CASSPQYYGYTF

clone size: -
J gene: TRBJ2-7
V gene: TRBV11-1
D gene: -
CDR3 DNA: TGTGCCAGCAGCTCCCACTACGAGCAGTACTTC
CDR3 protein: CASSSHYEQYF

clone size: -
J gene: TRBJ2-7
V gene: TRBV28
D gene: -
CDR3 DNA: TGTGCCAGCAGTTTCGGTAAGGGGGTACACTCCTACGAGCAGTACTTC
CDR3 protein: CASSFGKGVHSYEQYF